This TCR beta chain is from a study of CD8+ T cells in alopecia areata. Broader study findings: Researchers report lesional scalp, most notably alopecia totalis/universalis, outstripped normal scalp in clonality. Throughout tofacitinib, many expanded lesional clones continued to persist in scalp and blood.

CDR1 and CDR2 (germline): SQVTM, ANQGSEA. The CDR3 sequence is 13 residues long. V was shortened by 6 bases and J by 2 bases, with 11 bases between the two germline ends. Treatment in this sample: oral pan-JAK inhibitor, 5-10 mg twice daily. Sequencing templates came from extracted RNA that was reverse transcribed into cDNA. Sequenced by immunoSEQ multiplex PCR; TCRdb stores in-frame clones only, minus some. The sample has around 190,000 clones; roughly 60% are singletons. In regard to this clone: Its cognate antigen is unknown.

The sample was CD4+ T cells sorted from blood, taken around week 50, from a patient treated with tofacitinib. The clonotype comes from a human donor with alopecia areata. The chain joins TRBV29-1 to TRBJ2-1; the D is unclear. CDR3 in DNA: TGCAGCGTACTGACCAATACCTACAATGAGCAGTTCTTC. It translates to CSVLTNTYNEQFF.